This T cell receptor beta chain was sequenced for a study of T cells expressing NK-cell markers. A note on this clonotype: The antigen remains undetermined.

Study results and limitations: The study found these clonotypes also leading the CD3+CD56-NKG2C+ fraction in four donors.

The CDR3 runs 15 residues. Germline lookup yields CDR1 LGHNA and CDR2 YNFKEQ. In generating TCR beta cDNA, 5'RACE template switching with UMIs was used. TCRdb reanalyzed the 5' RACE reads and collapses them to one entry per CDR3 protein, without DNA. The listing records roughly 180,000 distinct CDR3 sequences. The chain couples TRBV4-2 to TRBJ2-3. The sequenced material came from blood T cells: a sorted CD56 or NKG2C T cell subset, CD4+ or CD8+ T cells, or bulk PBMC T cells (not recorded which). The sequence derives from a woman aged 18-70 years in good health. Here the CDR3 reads CASSQDQSARGTQYF.